This T cell receptor beta chain was identified in a study of shared clonotypes between healthy human individuals. Overall study results and limits: A generally larger estimated richness was seen in naive subsets than in memory subsets. Four donors shared 4.5% to 6.5% of their naive CD4 clonotypes. Generation of non-shared clonotypes was less probable than generation of clonotypes shared by all four donors.

Points on this clone: The target antigen is unknown.

Method: immunoSEQ multiplex PCR; TCRdb's copy keeps in-frame clones and lacks some. In the table there are 600,000 to 750,000 clones, around 70% of which are singletons. The length of the CDR3 is 15 residues. V was clipped by 0 bases and J by 5 bases, with 14 bases between them. Per germline, CDR1 ENHRY and CDR2 SYGVKD. The source material was memory CD4+ T cells sorted from blood. Indicated subset: CD45RA-negative fraction. This sequence originates from a woman in her thirties in good health. The V gene is TRBV10-3, the J gene TRBJ2-7; tentatively, D is TRBD2 (6 bases). CDR3: CAISESMRDLDEQYF. The CDR3 DNA follows: TGTGCCATCAGTGAGTCGATGCGGGATCTCGACGAGCAGTACTTC.